This T cell receptor (beta chain) emerged from a study of shared clonotypes between healthy human individuals. This CDR3 comprises 12 residues. V gave up 8 bases and J gave up 5 bases, with 13 bases separating them. Germline V gives CDR1 MNHEY, CDR2 SVGAGI. Cells designated naive CD8 were CD45RO-negative and were positively selected for CCR7, with terminally differentiated effector memory CD45RA+ cells excluded. Assay: immunoSEQ multiplex PCR; the TCRdb copy retains only in-frame clones and omits some. The data contain around 2,100,000 clones, less than 95% of them singletons. The sequenced material came from naive CD8+ T cells sorted from blood. V is TRBV6-5 and J is TRBJ2-7; D is possibly TRBD2 (5 bases). The origin of this receptor is a man aged 18 to 29 in good health. Here the CDR3 reads CASGSLNNEQYF. The CDR3 coding sequence is TGTGCCAGCGGGAGTCTGAATAACGAGCAGTACTTC.